Listed below are T cell receptor beta chains from one sample, sequenced in a study of graft-versus-host responses after intestinal transplantation. These receptors' antigens are unknown. Clones were read by immunoSEQ multiplex PCR, and TCRdb kept only the in-frame ones, dropping some. The sample records roughly 34,000 clones, around 94% being singletons. The sample was unstimulated CD4+ T cells sorted from spleen or lymph node cells, taken before transplant. The receptor source for this set is a human donor who was the organ donor for an intestinal transplant. Each CDR3 is given with its conserved first and last residue. Fields, in order: clone size, J gene, D gene, V gene, CDR3 protein, CDR3 DNA. A D gene is named only where the DNA matches it firmly. Size is omitted from some rows. Given values are once, few, many or a class for expanded clones.

.	TRBJ2-5	TRBD2	TRBV7-6	CASSLGSGAIQETQYF	TGTGCCAGCAGCTTAGGTAGCGGGGCTATCCAAGAGACCCAGTACTTC
.	TRBJ1-5	.	TRBV19	CASSIGGGKHSNQPQHF	TGTGCCAGTAGTATAGGAGGGGGGAAGCATAGCAATCAGCCCCAGCATTTT
once	TRBJ1-2	.	TRBV10-3	CAISDLGGYTF	TGTGCCATCAGTGATCTTGGTGGCTACACCTTC
once	TRBJ2-5	TRBD1	TRBV4-2	CASSQDWTGRETQYF	TGTGCCAGCAGCCAAGACTGGACAGGGAGGGAGACCCAGTACTTC
.	TRBJ2-2	.	TRBV6-1	CASSSFSGYTGELFF	TGTGCCAGCAGTTCGTTTAGCGGTTACACCGGGGAGCTGTTTTTT
.	TRBJ2-2	TRBD1	TRBV2	CASSGGPARGPGGELFF	TGTGCCAGCAGTGGAGGCCCGGCTAGGGGGCCCGGCGGGGAGCTGTTTTTT
.	TRBJ2-7	TRBD2	TRBV5-1	CASSLGLAGGPPYEQYF	TGCGCCAGCAGCTTGGGGCTAGCGGGGGGACCACCCTACGAGCAGTACTTC
.	TRBJ2-6	TRBD1	TRBV11-3	CASSSGQAKANVLTF	TGTGCCAGCAGCTCGGGACAGGCCAAGGCCAACGTCCTGACTTTC
.	TRBJ1-4	TRBD1	TRBV4-1	CASSQVLDGFVGTGDEKLFF	TGCGCCAGCAGCCAAGTCCTGGACGGGTTTGTCGGGACAGGGGATGAAAAACTGTTTTTT
.	TRBJ2-7	.	TRBV11-2	CASSLDRGEQYF	TGTGCCAGCAGCTTAGACAGGGGCGAGCAGTACTTC
.	TRBJ2-3	TRBD2	TRBV4-3	CASSRPIPGLAGGSTDTQYF	TGCGCCAGCAGCCGACCTATACCGGGACTAGCGGGGGGCTCCACAGATACGCAGTATTTT
.	TRBJ2-3	TRBD1	TRBV28	CASSLTLLTGTYTQYF	TGTGCCAGCAGTTTAACCCTCCTGACAGGGACCTATACGCAGTATTTT
.	TRBJ1-6	TRBD1	TRBV5-6	CASSLGIGQAYNSPLHF	TGTGCCAGCAGCTTGGGAATTGGACAGGCCTATAATTCACCCCTCCACTTT
.	TRBJ1-1	.	TRBV9	CASSVRSGGNTEAFF	TGTGCCAGCAGCGTAAGATCCGGGGGAAACACTGAAGCTTTCTTT
.	TRBJ2-1	.	TRBV21-1	CASSRYEQFF	TGTGCCAGCAGCAGGTATGAGCAGTTCTTC
.	TRBJ1-1	.	TRBV6-1	CASSEIGTEAFF	TGTGCCAGCAGTGAAATAGGCACTGAAGCTTTCTTT
.	TRBJ2-5	.	TRBV18	CASSRAGETQYF	TGTGCCAGCTCTCGGGCGGGTGAGACCCAGTACTTC
.	TRBJ1-4	.	TRBV4-1	CASSQDPLTGLREKLFF	TGCGCCAGCAGCCAAGATCCCCTAACAGGGTTAAGGGAAAAACTGTTTTTT
.	TRBJ2-3	.	TRBV5-6	CASSLGAGTDTQYF	TGTGCCAGCAGCTTGGGGGCCGGGACAGATACGCAGTATTTT
.	TRBJ2-1	TRBD2	TRBV10-3	CATSESGGGADNEQFF	TGTGCCACCAGTGAGTCGGGCGGGGGGGCCGACAATGAGCAGTTCTTC
.	TRBJ1-2	TRBD1	TRBV7-9	CASSLIQGDYGYTF	TGTGCCAGCAGCTTAATCCAGGGGGACTATGGCTACACCTTC
.	TRBJ1-2	.	TRBV19	CASQADSLNYGYTF	TGTGCCAGCCAGGCGGACAGTTTAAACTATGGCTACACCTTC
.	TRBJ2-1	.	TRBV11-3	CASSLRLTPAPYNEQFF	TGTGCCAGCAGCTTGAGACTGACTCCGGCGCCCTACAATGAGCAGTTCTTC
.	TRBJ1-4	TRBD1	TRBV30	CAWSTGSGGKLFF	TGTGCCTGGTCGACAGGGTCGGGAGGAAAACTGTTTTTT
.	TRBJ2-7	TRBD1	TRBV30	CAWSRARTGSYEQYF	TGTGCCTGGAGTAGGGCACGGACAGGGTCCTACGAGCAGTACTTC
.	TRBJ2-7	.	TRBV6-6	CASSYSTEQYF	TGTGCCAGCAGTTACTCGACCGAGCAGTACTTC
.	TRBJ1-1	.	TRBV10-3	CAISASNTEAFF	TGTGCCATCAGTGCCTCGAACACTGAAGCTTTCTTT
.	TRBJ2-3	TRBD2	TRBV14	CASSQGTSGGAGDTQYF	TGTGCCAGCAGCCAGGGGACTAGCGGGGGGGCCGGAGATACGCAGTATTTT
.	TRBJ1-5	TRBD1	TRBV5-1	CASSQTGGESQPQHF	TGCGCCAGCAGCCAGACAGGGGGAGAAAGTCAGCCCCAGCATTTT
.	TRBJ2-3	TRBD2	TRBV7-3	CASSPGLVTDTQYF	TGTGCCAGCAGCCCGGGACTAGTTACAGATACGCAGTATTTT
.	TRBJ2-7	TRBD2	TRBV11-2	CASSRSGGGSSYEQYF	TGTGCCAGCAGCCGCAGCGGGGGGGGAAGCTCCTACGAGCAGTACTTC
.	TRBJ1-6	TRBD1	TRBV10-3	CAIRQGANSPLHF	TGTGCCATCAGACAGGGGGCAAATTCACCCCTCCACTTT
.	TRBJ2-7	.	TRBV18	CASSPPGRIYEQYF	TGTGCCAGCTCACCACCGGGACGGATCTACGAGCAGTACTTC
.	TRBJ1-1	TRBD1	TRBV19	CASSIDAGGTTEAFF	TGTGCCAGTAGTATAGATGCAGGGGGCACCACTGAAGCTTTCTTT
.	TRBJ2-7	TRBD1	TRBV11-1	CASSFFAPGQGENYEQYF	TGTGCCAGCAGCTTTTTTGCCCCCGGACAGGGAGAGAACTACGAGCAGTACTTC
.	TRBJ1-4	TRBD1	TRBV30	CACDRAPGEKLFF	TGTGCCTGTGACAGGGCGCCCGGTGAAAAACTGTTTTTT
.	TRBJ2-7	TRBD2	TRBV19	CASMEAGGSLEQYF	TGTGCCAGTATGGAAGCGGGGGGGTCCCTCGAGCAGTACTTC